The 25 T cell receptor beta chains below all came from one sample that was sequenced in a study of tumor-infiltrating lymphocytes in primary liver carcinoma. The template, roughly 550 ng total RNA, yielded TCR beta cDNA made with a constant-region primer. Nested multiplex PCR, run for three rounds with slightly modified ARM-PCR, yielded TCR beta libraries. TRBV1-TRBV30 forward and Cbeta reverse primers drove the first two roughly 10-cycle rounds. A single record per CDR3 protein comes from TCRdb applying MiXCR to the multiplex PCR reads. This table holds approximately 330,000 distinct CDR3 sequences, about two thirds found once. In addition to blood RNA drawn from unsorted whole blood, germline DNA was extracted. Material for sequencing was peripheral blood. The receptors here all came from a man aged 40-49 years with primary liver carcinoma and hepatitis B virus infection.

DNA of the CDR3: TGTGCCAGTGGCCGTGACAGGGGACGCGAGCAGTACTTC. Protein sequence: CASGRDRGREQYF. The V gene is TRBV19, the J gene TRBJ2-7; 8 bases fit TRBD1. The germline gives CDR1 LNHDA, CDR2 SQIVND (reference sequence). Trimming removed 8 bases from V and 6 bases from J; junction bases left unmatched: 9. The CDR3 runs to 13 residues. The full variable domain, its missing parts supplied by reference TRBV19 and TRBJ2-7, is DGGITQSPKYLFRKEGQNVTLSCEQNLNHDAMYWYRQDPGQGLRLIYYSQIVNDFQKGDIAEGYSVSREKKESFPLTVTSAQKNPTAFYLCASGRDRGREQYFGPGTRLTVT.

The chain combines TRBV11-1 with TRBJ2-1; maybe TRBD2 (7 bases). V was cut by 5 bases and J by 5 bases, with 13 bases left in between. CDR1 SGHAT and CDR2 FQDESV come from the germline V gene (reference sequence). The CDR3 is 14 amino acids. CDR3 nucleotide sequence: TGTGCCAGCAGCGAAGGCGGGGGCAACAATGAGCAGTTCTTC. Translated, it gives CASSEGGGNNEQFF. Full variable domain (outside the CDR3, taken from reference TRBV11-1 and TRBJ2-1): EAEVAQSPRYKITEKSQAVAFWCDPISGHATLYWYRQILGQGPELLVQFQDESVVDDSQLPKDRFSAERLKGVDSTLKIQPAELGDSAMYLCASSEGGGNNEQFFGPGTRLTVL.

This clonotype was seen ten or more times. The chain combines TRBV11-1 with TRBJ2-7, with unresolved D. V lost 7 bases, J lost 5 bases, and 21 bases lay in between. Germline CDR1 is SGHAT and CDR2 is FQDESV (reference sequence). This CDR3 spans 15 amino acids. This chain's CDR3 is CASKLTPSPWNEQYF. In DNA form, the CDR3 reads TGTGCCAGCAAACTGACACCCAGCCCCTGGAACGAGCAGTACTTC.

In this sample, this clonotype turned up a few times. This chain connects TRBV13 to TRBJ2-7; 13 bases align to TRBD2. Germline CDR1 and CDR2: PRHDT and FYEKMQ (reference sequence). Trimming at V came to 0 bases and at J to 4 bases, leaving 6 bases not matched to a gene. The CDR3 length is 17 residues. Here the CDR3 reads CASSLGLGLAGSYEQYF. The CDR3 coding sequence is TGTGCCAGCAGCTTAGGCCTGGGACTAGCGGGGAGTTACGAGCAGTACTTC.

The rearrangement links TRBV11-2 to TRBJ2-7, with TRBD1 identical over 8 bases. V lost 3 bases, J lost 8 bases, and 9 bases stayed unmatched. Per the germline V gene, CDR1 is SGHAT and CDR2 is FQNNGV. This CDR3 comprises 14 residues. In DNA, the CDR3 is TGTGCCAGCAGCTTGACAGGGGCTCGTAACAAGCAGTACTTC. It yields the protein CASSLTGARNKQYF.

This clonotype showed up many times. The chain combines TRBV7-9 with TRBJ2-3, with D maybe TRBD2 (6 bases). From germline, CDR1 is SEHNR and CDR2 FQNEAQ (reference sequence). Trimming removed 1 base from V and 2 bases from J, with 10 bases in between. The CDR3 runs 15 residues. The CDR3 sequence is CASSLGGALTDTQYF. The CDR3 DNA is TGTGCCAGCAGCTTAGGCGGGGCGCTCACAGATACGCAGTATTTT.

The table lists this clonotype with many counts. This chain uses TRBV10-3 with TRBJ2-7; D is unresolved. The CDR3 runs to 13 residues. V was trimmed by 6 bases and J by 2 bases, leaving 11 bases between them. Looked up from germline, CDR1 is ENHRY and CDR2 is SYGVKD. The CDR3 DNA is TGTGCCATCAGCCTCGACACCACCTACGAGCAGTACTTC. Its protein is CAISLDTTYEQYF.

Regarding this clonotype: One end of the junction does not line up with germline, which may come from a read error. The chain employs TRBV6-6 and TRBJ2-2; D perhaps matches TRBD2 (5 bases). CDR1 MNHNY and CDR2 SVGAGI come from the germline V gene (reference sequence). The CDR3 consists of 12 residues. CDR3 DNA sequence: TGTGCCAGCAAGGAGGATGCCGGGGAGCCGTTTTTT. Protein product: CASKEDAGEPFF.

The sample holds a few counts of this clonotype. A clone one base away is much larger, so this may be a read error. The chain links TRBV29-1 to TRBJ1-1, with TRBD1 matching over 9 bases. In germline, CDR1 is SQVTM, CDR2 ANQGSEA. The CDR3 consists of 13 residues. CDR3 sequence: CSVDDRGNAEALF. The CDR3 DNA sequence: TGCAGCGTGGACGACAGGGGGAACGCTGAAGCTCTCTTT. The complete variable domain, with remaining parts taken from reference TRBV29-1 and TRBJ1-1, reads SAVISQKPSRDICQRGTSLTIQCQVDSQVTMMFWYRQQPGQSLTLIATANQGSEATYESGFVIDKFPISRPNLTFSTLTVSNMSPEDSSIYLCSVDDRGNAEALFGQGTRLTVV.

For this clonotype: The junction and the germline gene differ at one end; a read error may be behind it. The chain carries TRBV11-2 and TRBJ2-2; D might be TRBD1 (7 bases). The CDR3 is 16 residues long. In germline, CDR1 is SGHAT, CDR2 FQNNGV. In DNA form, the CDR3 reads TGTGCCAGCAGCTTAGAGTGCGGGACAGACACCGAGGAGCTGTTTTTT. It translates to CASSLECGTDTEELFF. The full variable domain, with the rest looked up from reference TRBV11-2 and TRBJ2-2, is EAGVAQSPRYKIIEKRQSVAFWCNPISGHATLYWYQQILGQGPKLLIQFQNNGVVDDSQLPKDRFSAERLKGVDSTLKIQPAKLEDSAVYLCASSLECGTDTEELFFGEGSRLTVL.

A word on this clonotype: The junction differs from germline at one of its ends, possibly a read error. This CDR3 reads CANSLALYNEHFF. CDR3 in DNA: TGTGCCAACAGCTTAGCGCTCTACAATGAGCACTTCTTC. The J gene is TRBJ2-1, the V gene TRBV11-2; D might be TRBD2 (5 bases). Looked up from germline, CDR1 is SGHAT and CDR2 is FQNNGV. CDR3 length: 13 residues.

This clonotype was seen only a few times. CDR3 residues: CASSPHLRQETQYF. CDR3 bases: TGTGCCAGCAGTCCTCATCTCCGTCAAGAGACCCAGTACTTC. The chain has TRBV28 and TRBJ2-5; D gene unclear. In germline, CDR1 is MDHEN, CDR2 SYDVKM. V lost 5 bases, J lost 2 bases, and 12 bases lay in between. This CDR3 region has 14 residues.

To note about this clonotype: The junction departs from germline at one end; a sequencing error may be responsible. V and J are TRBV11-2 and TRBJ2-2, with D possibly called TRBD1 or TRBD2 (6 bases each). The germline V gene encodes CDR1 SGHAT and CDR2 FQNNGV. The CDR3 runs 13 residues. This chain's CDR3 is CVSTRGVAEELFF. In DNA form, the CDR3 reads TGTGTCAGCACGAGGGGGGTCGCCGAGGAGCTGTTTTTT.

Details on this clonotype: Relative to the germline gene, one junction end is altered; a read error may explain this. The rearrangement uses TRBV29-1 and TRBJ2-4, with D possibly TRBD2 on 5 matching bases. The CDR3 consists of 14 residues. Germline V CDR1 and CDR2: SQVTM, ANQGSEA. CDR3 coding DNA: TGCAGCGCCCGACTGGTGCTAGCCAAAAACATTCATTACTTC. Amino acids: CSARLVLAKNIHYF. The full variable domain, rest sourced from reference TRBV29-1 and TRBJ2-4, is SAVISQKPSRDICQRGTSLTIQCQVDSQVTMMFWYRQQPGQSLTLIATANQGSEATYESGFVIDKFPISRPNLTFSTLTVSNMSPEDSSIYLCSARLVLAKNIHYFGAGTRLSVL.

In its sample, this clonotype was seen many times. This chain uses TRBV6-1 with TRBJ2-4; TRBD1 matches at 7 bases. The junction had 11 bases not matched to a gene; V was cut back by 2 bases and J by 16 bases. Germline-derived CDR1 and CDR2 are MNHNS and SASEGT. CDR3 length: 13 amino acids. This CDR3 reads CASSETISTGKYF. The CDR3, as DNA: TGTGCCAGCAGTGAAACAATTTCGACAGGGAAATACTTC.

This clonotype was observed a few times. The V call is TRBV10-1, the J call TRBJ2-3; 8 bases fit TRBD1. Germline V lookup: CDR1 WNHNN, CDR2 SYGVQD (reference sequence). There are 15 residues in the CDR3. The trim removed 3 bases at V and 7 bases at J, leaving 9 bases unmatched. This chain's CDR3 is CASSDSRGPENTQYF. In DNA, the CDR3 is TGCGCCAGCAGTGATTCCAGGGGGCCAGAAAATACGCAGTATTTT.

Note on this clonotype: One end of the junction does not line up with germline, which may come from a read error. The chain is built from TRBV11-2 and TRBJ2-7; TRBD1 matches at 7 bases. The germline V gene encodes CDR1 SGHAT and CDR2 FQNNGV. This CDR3 region has 15 residues. The CDR3 region has the DNA TGTGCCAGCAACTCTACACCCGGGACAGCCTACGAGCAGTACTTT. Its translation is CASNSTPGTAYEQYF.

As for this clonotype: One end of the junction does not line up with germline, which may come from a read error. The chain links TRBV11-2 to TRBJ2-3, with 11 bases fitting TRBD2. The CDR3 extends over 14 amino acids. Germline CDR1 SGHAT, CDR2 FQNNGV. The CDR3 nucleotides read TGTGCCACCAGCATGACTAGCGGGGCAGATACGCAGTATTTT. Translated: CATSMTSGADTQYF.

The chain uses TRBV7-9 and TRBJ2-1; unclear D gene. Germline V gene lookup returns CDR1 SEHNR and CDR2 FQNEAQ (reference sequence). CDR3 length: 12 amino acids. V dropped 6 bases and J dropped 7 bases, with 10 bases sitting between them. CDR3 nucleotide sequence: TGTGCCAGCAGACGGACCGAGAATGAGCAGTTCTTC. This sequence encodes CASRRTENEQFF.

The chain couples TRBV30 to TRBJ2-3; tentative D call: TRBD1 (5 bases). V gave up 0 bases and J gave up 0 bases, with 22 bases separating them. This CDR3 spans 19 amino acids. Germline V gives CDR1 GTSNPN, CDR2 SVGIG (reference sequence). The CDR3 is CAWSVEGAGQLSSTDTQYF. The CDR3 DNA is TGTGCCTGGAGTGTAGAAGGGGCAGGGCAGCTCTCTAGCACAGATACGCAGTATTTT. The entire variable domain, with the rest obtained from reference TRBV30 and TRBJ2-3, is as follows: SQTIHQWPATLVQPVGSPLSLECTVEGTSNPNLYWYRQAAGRGLQLLFYSVGIGQISSEVPQNLSASRPQDRQFILSSKKLLLSDSGFYLCAWSVEGAGQLSSTDTQYFGPGTRLTVL.

Notes on this clonotype: The junction departs from germline at one end; a sequencing error may be responsible. The V and J genes are TRBV6-6 and TRBJ2-1; 10 nucleotides agree with TRBD2. The J call may not be correct, given that the DNA end is closer to TRBJ2-7. Per germline, CDR1 MNHNY and CDR2 SVGAGI (reference sequence). The length of the CDR3 is 16 residues. For the CDR3, the DNA is TGTGTCAGCAGTTACCCCACTAGCGGGATAGCGAATGAGCAGTACTTC. It specifies CVSSYPTSGIANEQYF.

With respect to this clonotype: Being one base from a much bigger clone, this may be a read error. This chain connects TRBV6-6 to TRBJ2-7; TRBD2 might be the D (5 bases). Trimming stripped 2 bases from V and 3 bases from J, with 11 bases between. This CDR3 contains 14 residues. Germline-derived CDR1 and CDR2 are MNHNY and SVGAGI (reference sequence). The CDR3 coding sequence is TGTGCCAGCAGTTACGTAGAGGGCCTCTACGAGCAGTACTTC. This translates into CASSYVEGLYEQYF.

The CDR3 bases are TGTGCCAGTCGAATGGGGTCTTCCAATGAGCAGTTCTTC. Translated, it gives CASRMGSSNEQFF. The rearrangement uses TRBV2 and TRBJ2-1; D is uncertain. There are 13 residues in the CDR3. Germline values: CDR1 SNHLY, CDR2 FYNNEI. V was cut by 9 bases and J by 6 bases, with 15 bases left in between.

The table lists this clonotype with many counts. The chain carries TRBV11-2 and TRBJ2-2; TRBD1 might be the D (5 bases). Germline V gives CDR1 SGHAT, CDR2 FQNNGV. This CDR3 contains 17 residues. The V gene lost 1 base and the J gene lost 5 bases, with 17 bases spanning the gap. The CDR3 bases are TGTGCCAGCAGCTTAGTGGGGCGGAAAAGGTATACCGGGGAGCTGTTTTTT. The encoded protein is CASSLVGRKRYTGELFF.

The chain employs TRBV7-9 and TRBJ2-7; TRBD2 might be the D (7 bases). The V and J ends lost 4 bases and 4 bases respectively, with 17 bases between them. The germline CDR1 and CDR2 sequences are SEHNR and FQNEAQ (reference sequence). This CDR3 contains 15 residues. Here the CDR3 reads CASSWGAGEPYEQYF. In DNA, the CDR3 is TGTGCCAGCAGCTGGGGGGCGGGAGAACCATACGAGCAGTACTTC.